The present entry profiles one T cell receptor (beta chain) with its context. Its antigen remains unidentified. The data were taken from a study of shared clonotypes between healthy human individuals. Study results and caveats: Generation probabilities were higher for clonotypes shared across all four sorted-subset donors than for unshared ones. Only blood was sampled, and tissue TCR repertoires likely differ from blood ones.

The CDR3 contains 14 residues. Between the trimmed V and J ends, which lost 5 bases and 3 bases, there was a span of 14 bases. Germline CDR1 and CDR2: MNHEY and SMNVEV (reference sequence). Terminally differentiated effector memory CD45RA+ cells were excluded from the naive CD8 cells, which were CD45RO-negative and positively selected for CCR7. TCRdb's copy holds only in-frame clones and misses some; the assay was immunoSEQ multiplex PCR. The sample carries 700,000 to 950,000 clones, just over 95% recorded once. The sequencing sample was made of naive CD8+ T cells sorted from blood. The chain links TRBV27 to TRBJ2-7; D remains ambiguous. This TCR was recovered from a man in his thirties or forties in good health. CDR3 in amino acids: CASSIYSGFYEQYF. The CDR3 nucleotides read TGTGCCAGCAGTATCTACAGTGGGTTCTACGAGCAGTACTTC.